This record looks at one TCR beta chain sequence and its context. Its antigen is unknown. This sample stems from a study of cytomegalovirus exposure and HLA in healthy donors. General observations from the study: Likely technical artifact: a cluster of highly shared sequence variants.

The study ran its PCR with 60 Vbeta and 13 Jbeta primers. As processed by the authors: It was a later analysis that counted about 80 million unique TCR beta chains, of which some 10 million were shared. Data came from immunoSEQ multiplex PCR; TCRdb stores just in-frame clones and leaves some out. V, J and clone size are those of that table, while D and trimming were read from the DNA. The table shows under 200,000 clones, with about 70% occurring only once. Germline CDR1 and CDR2: SGHVS and FQNEAQ. The CDR3 is 15 residues long. Between the trimmed V and J ends, which lost 1 base and 1 base, there was a span of 11 bases. Sampled while nominally healthy, donors likely had unrecorded immune exposures.

The sequencing input was PBMCs. The TCR sequence derives from a woman younger than 35 in good health and CMV-seropositive. The chain is built from TRBV7-8 and TRBJ2-7, with a possible D match to TRBD1 (6 bases). The CDR3 is CASSLGATGSYEQYF. CDR3 coding DNA: TGTGCCAGCAGCTTAGGGGCGACAGGTTCCTACGAGCAGTACTTC.